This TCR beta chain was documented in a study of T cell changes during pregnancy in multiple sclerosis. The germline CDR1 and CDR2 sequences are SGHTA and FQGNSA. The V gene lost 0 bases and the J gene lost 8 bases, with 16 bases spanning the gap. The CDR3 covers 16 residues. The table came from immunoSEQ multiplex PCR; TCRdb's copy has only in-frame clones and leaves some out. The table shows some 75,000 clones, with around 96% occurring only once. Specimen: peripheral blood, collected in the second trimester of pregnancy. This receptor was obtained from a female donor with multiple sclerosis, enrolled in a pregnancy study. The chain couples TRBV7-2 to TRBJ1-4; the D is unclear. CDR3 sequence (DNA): TGTGCCAGCAGCTTAGCGCTAGGAGGATTAGAGGAAAAACTGTTTTTT. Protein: CASSLALGGLEEKLFF.